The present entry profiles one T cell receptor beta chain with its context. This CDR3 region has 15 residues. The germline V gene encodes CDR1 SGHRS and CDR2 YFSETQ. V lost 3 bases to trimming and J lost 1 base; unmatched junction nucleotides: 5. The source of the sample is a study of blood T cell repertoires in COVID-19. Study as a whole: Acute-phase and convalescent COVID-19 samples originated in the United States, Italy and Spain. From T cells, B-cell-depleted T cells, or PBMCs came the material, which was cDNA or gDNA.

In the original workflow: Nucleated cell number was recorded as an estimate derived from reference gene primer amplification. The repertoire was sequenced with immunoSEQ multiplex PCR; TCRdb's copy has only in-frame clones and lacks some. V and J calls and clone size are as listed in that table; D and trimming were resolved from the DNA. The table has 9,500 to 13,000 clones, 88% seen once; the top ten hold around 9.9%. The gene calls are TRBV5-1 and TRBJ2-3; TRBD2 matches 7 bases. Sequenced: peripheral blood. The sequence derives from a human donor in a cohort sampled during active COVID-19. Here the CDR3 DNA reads TGCGCCAGCAGCTCTAGCGGTGCAGGCACAGATACGCAGTATTTT. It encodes CASSSSGAGTDTQYF.